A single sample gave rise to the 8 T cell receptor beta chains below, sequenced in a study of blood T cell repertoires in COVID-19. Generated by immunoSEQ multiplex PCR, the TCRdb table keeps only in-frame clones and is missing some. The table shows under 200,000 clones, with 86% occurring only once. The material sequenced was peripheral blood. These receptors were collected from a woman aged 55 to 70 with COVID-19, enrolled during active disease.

CDR3 amino acids: CSVGLGGRPDTQYF. The CDR3 DNA reads TGCAGCGTTGGGTTGGGCGGGAGGCCCGATACGCAGTATTTT. The chain recombines TRBV29-1 with TRBJ2-3; 8 bases fit TRBD2. Germline V gene sequence: CDR1 SQVTM, CDR2 ANQGSEA. The CDR3 is made up of 14 amino acids. V lost 4 bases, J lost 6 bases, and 9 bases stayed unmatched.

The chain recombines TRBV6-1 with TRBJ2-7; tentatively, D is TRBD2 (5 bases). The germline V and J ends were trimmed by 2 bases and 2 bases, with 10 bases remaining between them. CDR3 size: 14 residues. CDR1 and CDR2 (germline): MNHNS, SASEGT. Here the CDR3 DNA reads TGTGCCAGCAGTGAAAGGGAGCCTACCTACGAGCAGTACTTC. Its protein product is CASSEREPTYEQYF.

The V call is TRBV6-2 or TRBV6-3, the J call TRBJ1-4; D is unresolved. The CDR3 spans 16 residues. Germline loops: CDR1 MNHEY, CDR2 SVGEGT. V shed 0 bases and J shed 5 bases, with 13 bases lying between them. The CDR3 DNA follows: TGTGCCAGCAGTTACTCTCCCGGCAGGTCCAATGAAAAACTGTTTTTT. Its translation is CASSYSPGRSNEKLFF.

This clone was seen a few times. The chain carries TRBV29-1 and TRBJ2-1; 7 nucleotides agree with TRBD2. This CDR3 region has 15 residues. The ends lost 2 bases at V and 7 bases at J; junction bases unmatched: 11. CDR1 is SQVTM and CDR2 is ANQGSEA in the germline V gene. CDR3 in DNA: TGCAGCGTTGAACGCGGGAGTAATTCTAAGAATGAGCAGTTCTTC. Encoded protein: CSVERGSNSKNEQFF.

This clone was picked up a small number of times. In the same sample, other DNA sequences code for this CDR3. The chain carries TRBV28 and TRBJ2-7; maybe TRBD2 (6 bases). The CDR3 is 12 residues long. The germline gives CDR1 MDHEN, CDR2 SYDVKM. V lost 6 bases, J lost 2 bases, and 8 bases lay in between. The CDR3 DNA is TGTGCCAGCAGAGCGGGCACCTACGAGCAGTACTTC. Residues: CASRAGTYEQYF.

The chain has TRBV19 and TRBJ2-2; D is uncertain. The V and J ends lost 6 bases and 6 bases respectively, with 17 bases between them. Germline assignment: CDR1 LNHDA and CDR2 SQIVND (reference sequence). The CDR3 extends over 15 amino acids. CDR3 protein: CASSPRSARPGELFF. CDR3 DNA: TGTGCCAGTAGCCCGAGGAGCGCGAGACCCGGGGAGCTGTTTTTT.

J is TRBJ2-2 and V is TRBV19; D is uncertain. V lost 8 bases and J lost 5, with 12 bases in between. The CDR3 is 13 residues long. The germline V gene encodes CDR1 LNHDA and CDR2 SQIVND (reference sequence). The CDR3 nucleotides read TGTGCCAGTTCCCAGTGGTCGACCGGGGAGCTGTTTTTT. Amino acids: CASSQWSTGELFF.

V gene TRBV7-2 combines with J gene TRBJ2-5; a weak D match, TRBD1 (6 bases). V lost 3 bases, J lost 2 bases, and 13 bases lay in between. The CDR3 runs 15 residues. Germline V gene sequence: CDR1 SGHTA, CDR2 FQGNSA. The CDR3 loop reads CASSFGGGPQETQYF. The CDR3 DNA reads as TGTGCCAGCAGCTTTGGGGGCGGACCACAAGAGACCCAGTACTTC.